These 3 T cell receptor beta chains share one sample of origin, sequenced in a study of cytomegalovirus exposure and HLA in healthy donors. PCR amplification relied on 60 Vbeta primers (plus 13 Jbeta primers). TCRdb keeps only in-frame clones here, not all; method: immunoSEQ multiplex PCR. The sample includes some 66,000 clones, approximately 78% of them seen just once. Sequencing used PBMCs. Every receptor here comes from a man aged 40-50 years in good health and CMV-seronegative.

V gene TRBV27 combines with J gene TRBJ2-2; D perhaps matches TRBD2 (5 bases). CDR1 is MNHEY, CDR2 SMNVEV, per germline (reference sequence). Trimming took off 5 bases at V and 0 bases at J, with 10 bases between the two ends. This CDR3 spans 15 amino acids. The CDR3 here is CASSHILANTGELFF. The DNA of the CDR3 is TGTGCCAGCAGTCACATACTAGCGAACACCGGGGAGCTGTTTTTT.

Points on this clone: Other DNA variants within this sample encode the same CDR3. The chain has TRBV7-8 and TRBJ2-2; TRBD2 matches 7 bases. This CDR3 spans 15 amino acids. Germline V gives CDR1 SGHVS, CDR2 FQNEAQ. V lost 5 bases, J lost 8 bases, and 11 bases stayed unmatched. The CDR3 loop is CASSLSGTWAGELFF. In DNA form, the CDR3 reads TGTGCCAGCAGCCTAAGCGGGACTTGGGCTGGGGAGCTGTTTTTT.

This sequence joins TRBV5-4 and TRBJ2-1; TRBD2 agrees at 13 bases. This CDR3 contains 17 residues. Trimming at V came to 4 bases and at J to 8 bases, leaving 12 bases not matched to a gene. Germline V gene data show CDR1 as SGHNT and CDR2 as YYREEE (reference sequence). The CDR3 here is CASSGRTSGGVGDEQFF. Written as DNA, the CDR3 is TGTGCCAGCAGCGGCCGGACTAGCGGGGGAGTAGGCGATGAGCAGTTCTTC.